A selection of T cell receptor beta chains follows, all from one sample in a study of early T cells in non-severe SARS-CoV-2 infection. TCRdb itself ran the 5' RACE reads through MiXCR, one entry per CDR3 protein. The repertoire holds tens of thousands of distinct CDR3 sequences, with about 4.5% as singletons. Source material: whole blood. These receptors came from an adult who was a healthcare worker with PCR-confirmed SARS-CoV-2 infection or an uninfected control (not recorded which). CDR3s include the opening cysteine and the closing phenylalanine or tryptophan. The order of the fields is CDR3 DNA, CDR3 protein, J gene, V gene, CDR3 length, clone size, D gene. The D gene is left open where the match is weak. The listing skips clone size in some rows; elsewhere it reads once, few, many or a size class.

cdr3_nt: TGTGCCAGCAGCTTAAGGGGCCCTGCCGGGGATGAGCAGTTCTTC; cdr3_aa: CASSLRGPAGDEQFF; j_call: TRBJ2-1; v_call: TRBV7-6; cdr3_length: 15; clone_size: many; d_call: .
cdr3_nt: TGCAGCGTTGCTAGCGGGGCCGAGCAGTTCTTC; cdr3_aa: CSVASGAEQFF; j_call: TRBJ2-1; v_call: TRBV29-1; cdr3_length: 11; clone_size: many; d_call: TRBD2
cdr3_nt: TGCAGCGTTGGGACAGGAGGGCCTGAAGCTTTCTTT; cdr3_aa: CSVGTGGPEAFF; j_call: TRBJ1-1; v_call: TRBV29-1; cdr3_length: 12; clone_size: many; d_call: TRBD1
cdr3_nt: TGTGCCAGCAGATCCTCAGTTTTCGGCTATGGCTACACCTTC; cdr3_aa: CASRSSVFGYGYTF; j_call: TRBJ1-2; v_call: TRBV6-2/TRBV6-3; cdr3_length: 14; clone_size: few; d_call: .
cdr3_nt: TGCAGTGCCATACAGGGGTCTGAAGAGACCCAGTACTTC; cdr3_aa: CSAIQGSEETQYF; j_call: TRBJ2-5; v_call: TRBV20-1; cdr3_length: 13; clone_size: many; d_call: TRBD1
cdr3_nt: TGTGCCAGCAGCATATTCGCCCAGGGCGAGCAGTACTTC; cdr3_aa: CASSIFAQGEQYF; j_call: TRBJ2-7; v_call: TRBV7-6; cdr3_length: 13; clone_size: .; d_call: .
cdr3_nt: TGTGCCAGCAGCTTGTCTAGGCCAAATGAGCAGTTCTTC; cdr3_aa: CASSLSRPNEQFF; j_call: TRBJ2-1; v_call: TRBV7-9; cdr3_length: 13; clone_size: .; d_call: .
cdr3_nt: TGCAGTGCTAGAGTGGCCGGGGAGCTGTTTTTT; cdr3_aa: CSARVAGELFF; j_call: TRBJ2-2; v_call: TRBV20-1; cdr3_length: 11; clone_size: .; d_call: .
cdr3_nt: TGTGCCAGCAGTTACTATCCGGGACAGGGCAACTATGGCTACACCTTC; cdr3_aa: CASSYYPGQGNYGYTF; j_call: TRBJ1-2; v_call: TRBV6-7; cdr3_length: 16; clone_size: few; d_call: TRBD1
cdr3_nt: TGTGCCAGCAGTACAGGGGGGTTGGAGGAGACCCAGTACTTC; cdr3_aa: CASSTGGLEETQYF; j_call: TRBJ2-5; v_call: TRBV12-3/TRBV12-4; cdr3_length: 14; clone_size: few; d_call: TRBD1
cdr3_nt: TGCAGCGTTGTCGGCTCTGGGGGGACTGAAGCTTTCTTT; cdr3_aa: CSVVGSGGTEAFF; j_call: TRBJ1-1; v_call: TRBV29-1; cdr3_length: 13; clone_size: many; d_call: .
cdr3_nt: TGCAGCTCTGTTGGGGGCCCCACAGATACGCAGTATTTT; cdr3_aa: CSSVGGPTDTQYF; j_call: TRBJ2-3; v_call: TRBV29-1; cdr3_length: 13; clone_size: many; d_call: .
cdr3_nt: TGTGCCAGCAGCCAAGGCCAGGCGAGATCACCCCTCCACTTT; cdr3_aa: CASSQGQARSPLHF; j_call: TRBJ1-6; v_call: TRBV3-1; cdr3_length: 14; clone_size: many; d_call: .
cdr3_nt: TGTGCCAGCAGCCCAGATAACCTGTCGCATGGCTACACCTTC; cdr3_aa: CASSPDNLSHGYTF; j_call: TRBJ1-2; v_call: TRBV3-1; cdr3_length: 14; clone_size: many; d_call: .
cdr3_nt: TGCGCCAGCAGCTTAGCTAGCGGGGGGAGCACAGATACGCAGTATTTT; cdr3_aa: CASSLASGGSTDTQYF; j_call: TRBJ2-3; v_call: TRBV5-1; cdr3_length: 16; clone_size: many; d_call: TRBD2
cdr3_nt: TGTGTCCAGCCGGGGGCCCAGAATGAGCAGTTCTTC; cdr3_aa: CVQPGAQNEQFF; j_call: TRBJ2-1; v_call: TRBV7-9; cdr3_length: 12; clone_size: many; d_call: .
cdr3_nt: TGTGCCAGCAGCGCTACGCCTGAGAATCAGCCCCAGCATTTT; cdr3_aa: CASSATPENQPQHF; j_call: TRBJ1-5; v_call: TRBV9; cdr3_length: 14; clone_size: many; d_call: .
cdr3_nt: TGTGCCAGCCGGACTAGCGGGGGCCGCCCAGGCCGCGATACGCAGTATTTT; cdr3_aa: CASRTSGGRPGRDTQYF; j_call: TRBJ2-3; v_call: TRBV6-2/TRBV6-3; cdr3_length: 17; clone_size: many; d_call: TRBD2
cdr3_nt: TGTGCCATCAGTGACCGGGACAGGAACACCGGGGAGCTGTTTTTT; cdr3_aa: CAISDRDRNTGELFF; j_call: TRBJ2-2; v_call: TRBV10-3; cdr3_length: 15; clone_size: .; d_call: TRBD1
cdr3_nt: TGCGCCAGCAGCCCGGGGGCAGTCAGCTACGAGCAGTACTTC; cdr3_aa: CASSPGAVSYEQYF; j_call: TRBJ2-7; v_call: TRBV4-1; cdr3_length: 14; clone_size: .; d_call: .
cdr3_nt: TGCAGTGCCCCTAGTGTGAATGAGCAGTTCTTC; cdr3_aa: CSAPSVNEQFF; j_call: TRBJ2-1; v_call: TRBV20-1; cdr3_length: 11; clone_size: many; d_call: .
cdr3_nt: TGTGCCAGCAGTGCGTCCAGGGGGCTAAGGGGGACTGAAGCTTTCTTT; cdr3_aa: CASSASRGLRGTEAFF; j_call: TRBJ1-1; v_call: TRBV2; cdr3_length: 16; clone_size: many; d_call: TRBD1